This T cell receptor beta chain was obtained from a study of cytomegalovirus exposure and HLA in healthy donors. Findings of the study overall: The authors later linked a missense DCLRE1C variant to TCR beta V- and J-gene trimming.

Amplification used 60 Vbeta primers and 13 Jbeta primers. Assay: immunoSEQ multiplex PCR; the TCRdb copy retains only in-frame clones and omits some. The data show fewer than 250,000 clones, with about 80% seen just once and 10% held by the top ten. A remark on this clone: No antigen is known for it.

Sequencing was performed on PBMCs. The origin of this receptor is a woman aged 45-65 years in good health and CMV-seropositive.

In nucleotides, the CDR3 is TGTGCCAGCAGAGCGGGACAGGGCGAACCCACTGAAGCTTTCTTT. Translated: CASRAGQGEPTEAFF. V and J are TRBV5-4 and TRBJ1-1, with TRBD1 matching 9 bases. Unmatched junction bases numbered 9, after V lost 5 bases and J lost 4 bases. Germline values: CDR1 SGHNT, CDR2 YYREEE (reference sequence). The length of the CDR3 is 15 residues.